Reported below is one T cell receptor beta chain. Its antigen is unknown. This entry comes from a study of cytomegalovirus exposure and HLA in healthy donors. Study-wide results and caveats: According to a later analysis, most TCR beta chains associated with CMV appeared HLA-restricted. Most TCR sequences were seen very rarely across donors, but some public TCRs occurred in many. Researchers reported that a few CMV-associated chains were confirmed in vitro as CMV antigen-specific. Within the data, a cluster of highly shared sequence variants was likely a sequencing artifact.

The PCR had 60 Vbeta and 13 Jbeta primers. TCRdb keeps only in-frame clones here, not all; method: immunoSEQ multiplex PCR. The sample holds 55,000 to 80,000 clones, about four fifths seen once. CDR3 size: 15 residues. CDR1 is MNHEY, CDR2 SVGAGI, per germline. With 0 bases removed from V and 4 bases from J, the gap between germline ends came to 9 bases. This chain links TRBV6-5 with TRBJ2-2, with no clear D. This clonotype was sampled from a woman in her twenties or thirties in good health and CMV-seronegative. Sequences were obtained from PBMCs. The CDR3 sequence: CASSYSLWLTGELFF. CDR3 DNA sequence: TGTGCCAGCAGTTACTCGTTATGGCTCACCGGGGAGCTGTTTTTT.